A selection of T cell receptor beta chains follows, all from one sample in a study of T cell responses to AZD1222 COVID-19 vaccine. The repertoire was sequenced with immunoSEQ multiplex PCR; TCRdb's copy has only in-frame clones and lacks some. The table shows 150,000 to 190,000 clones, with roughly 90% occurring only once. Sequenced material: peripheral blood, taken 28 days after the second AZD1222 dose. Receptors originate from an adult who received the AZD1222 COVID-19 vaccine. Each CDR3 is given with its conserved first and last residue. D genes are given only for firm matches. Clone size is given for some rows only: seen once, a few or many times, or a class if the clone is expanded.

d_call,j_call,clone_size,v_call,cdr3_aa,cdr3_nt
TRBD2,TRBJ2-3,.,TRBV19,CASSMGLAGGTDTQYF,TGTGCCAGTAGTATGGGACTAGCGGGGGGCACAGATACGCAGTATTTT
.,TRBJ2-7,.,TRBV11-2,CASSPYGKYEQYF,TGTGCCAGCAGCCCGTATGGGAAATACGAGCAGTACTTC
.,TRBJ2-1,.,TRBV6-5,CASSSKGTSQFF,TGTGCCAGCAGTTCGAAGGGGACTTCCCAGTTCTTC
TRBD1,TRBJ1-5,.,TRBV7-8,CASSVGTVPSNQPQHF,TGTGCCAGCAGCGTTGGGACAGTCCCAAGCAATCAGCCCCAGCATTTT
.,TRBJ2-1,.,TRBV7-3,CASSLRAGPSYNEQFF,TGTGCCAGCAGCTTACGAGCGGGCCCCTCCTACAATGAGCAGTTCTTC
TRBD1,TRBJ1-4,once,TRBV7-9,CASSLGQGGGEKLFF,TGTGCCAGCAGCTTAGGACAGGGTGGAGGGGAAAAACTGTTTTTT
TRBD1,TRBJ1-2,.,TRBV5-4,CASSFAGQVYGYTF,TGTGCCAGCAGCTTTGCGGGACAGGTCTATGGCTACACCTTC
.,TRBJ1-6,.,TRBV7-9,CASSPLASLHF,TGTGCCAGCAGCCCTCTGGCGTCCCTCCACTTT
TRBD1,TRBJ1-2,.,TRBV6-2/TRBV6-3,CASCYRDRVYGYTF,TGTGCCAGCTGTTACCGGGACAGGGTCTATGGCTACACCTTC
TRBD2,TRBJ2-7,.,TRBV4-1,CASSQVIGGGSNKQYF,TGCGCCAGCAGCCAGGTTATCGGCGGGGGGTCTAATAAGCAGTACTTC
.,TRBJ2-1,.,TRBV5-1,CASSSYNEQFF,TGCGCCAGCAGCTCCTACAATGAGCAGTTCTTC
TRBD1,TRBJ1-1,.,TRBV7-8,CASSSDRGRNTEAFF,TGTGCCAGCAGCTCCGACAGGGGTAGGAACACTGAAGCTTTCTTT
.,TRBJ2-5,.,TRBV12-3/TRBV12-4,CASSLSSRGTQYF,TGTGCCAGCAGTTTGTCATCCCGGGGGACCCAGTACTTC
.,TRBJ2-2,once,TRBV6-4,CASRVSGNTGELFF,TGTGCCAGCAGGGTTAGCGGGAACACCGGGGAGCTGTTTTTT
.,TRBJ1-5,.,TRBV5-5,CASSLYGGQPQHF,TGTGCCAGCAGCTTGTATGGAGGGCAGCCCCAGCATTTT
.,TRBJ1-2,.,TRBV14,CASSHGDTNYGYTF,TGTGCCAGCAGCCACGGAGACACTAACTATGGCTACACCTTC
TRBD1,TRBJ1-4,once,TRBV3-1/TRBV3-2,CASSPRGRGLGEKLFF,TGTGCCAGCAGCCCCCGAGGGAGGGGGCTTGGTGAAAAACTGTTTTTT
.,TRBJ2-1,.,TRBV7-9,CASSSRAPGHNEQFF,TGTGCCAGCAGCTCGAGGGCGCCTGGGCACAATGAGCAGTTCTTC
.,TRBJ1-1,.,TRBV6-5,CASTGTGVEAFF,TGTGCCAGCACCGGGACTGGCGTTGAAGCTTTCTTT
TRBD2,TRBJ2-2,.,TRBV19,CASRLLAGGNTGELFF,TGTGCCAGTAGGCTACTAGCGGGGGGGAACACCGGGGAGCTGTTTTTT
.,TRBJ1-2,.,TRBV7-8,CASSLSFTGLANYGYTF,TGTGCCAGCAGCTTATCGTTCACCGGGTTGGCTAACTATGGCTACACCTTC
.,TRBJ2-3,.,TRBV7-3,CASSLNPGVTDTQYF,TGTGCCAGCAGCTTAAATCCGGGGGTCACAGATACGCAGTATTTT
TRBD2,TRBJ2-3,.,TRBV18,CASSAPSGVRDTQYF,TGTGCCAGCTCGGCGCCTAGCGGGGTCCGAGATACGCAGTATTTT
.,TRBJ1-1,.,TRBV10-3,CAIQANTEAFF,TGTGCCATCCAGGCGAACACTGAAGCTTTCTTT
.,TRBJ1-1,.,TRBV6-1,CASSEWPTEAFF,TGTGCCAGCAGTGAGTGGCCAACTGAAGCTTTCTTT
.,TRBJ1-6,.,TRBV27,CASSLFPDSSEPNSPLHF,TGTGCCAGCAGTTTATTCCCCGACAGTTCTGAGCCTAATTCACCCCTCCACTTT
.,TRBJ2-2,.,TRBV7-9,CASTGELFF,TGTGCCAGCACCGGGGAGCTGTTTTTT
TRBD2,TRBJ2-5,.,TRBV10-3,CAISLTSGGMETQYF,TGTGCCATCAGTTTGACTAGCGGGGGGATGGAGACCCAGTACTTC
.,TRBJ2-7,.,TRBV3-1/TRBV3-2,CASSQVAVEQYF,TGTGCCAGCAGCCAGGTGGCGGTCGAGCAGTACTTC
TRBD1,TRBJ1-5,.,TRBV7-9,CASSLPGTDNQPQHF,TGTGCCAGCAGCTTACCCGGGACAGACAATCAGCCCCAGCATTTT
TRBD1,TRBJ2-2,.,TRBV19,CARTGQGHTGELFF,TGTGCCAGGACGGGACAGGGACACACCGGGGAGCTGTTTTTT
TRBD1,TRBJ1-2,.,TRBV29-1,CSVAPGTANYGYTF,TGCAGCGTTGCCCCCGGGACAGCTAACTATGGCTACACCTTC
TRBD1,TRBJ1-2,.,TRBV5-1,CASSGTRQGSGYTF,TGCGCCAGCAGCGGGACCCGACAGGGGTCTGGCTACACCTTC
.,TRBJ2-7,.,TRBV7-2,CASSPGVGSYEQYF,TGTGCCAGCAGCCCCGGGGTTGGCTCCTACGAGCAGTACTTC
.,TRBJ1-1,.,TRBV18,CASSPTRTVNTEAFF,TGTGCCAGCTCACCAACTAGGACCGTGAACACTGAAGCTTTCTTT
.,TRBJ1-6,.,TRBV6-5,CASSYSGQYSPLHF,TGTGCCAGCAGTTACTCCGGACAGTATTCACCCCTTCACTTT
.,TRBJ2-3,.,TRBV3-1/TRBV3-2,CASSREDTQYF,TGTGCCAGCAGCCGTGAAGATACGCAGTATTTT
.,TRBJ1-5,.,TRBV5-4,CASSMQGQPQHF,TGTGCCAGCAGCATGCAGGGTCAGCCCCAGCATTTT
.,TRBJ2-1,.,TRBV9,CASSEASSYNEQFF,TGTGCCAGCAGCGAGGCGAGCTCCTACAATGAGCAGTTCTTC
.,TRBJ1-6,.,TRBV12-3/TRBV12-4,CASSTTGRSPLHF,TGTGCCAGCAGTACAACAGGGCGTTCACCCCTCCACTTT
.,TRBJ2-7,.,TRBV4-2,CASSQDASPDEQYF,TGTGCCAGCAGCCAAGATGCCAGTCCCGACGAGCAGTACTTC
.,TRBJ2-2,.,TRBV18,CASSGGYTGELFF,TGTGCCAGCTCCGGGGGTTACACCGGGGAGCTGTTTTTT
.,TRBJ2-1,.,TRBV7-8,CASSLWGSYNEQFF,TGTGCCAGCAGCTTATGGGGATCCTACAATGAGCAGTTCTTC
.,TRBJ1-1,.,TRBV19,CASTLSGVNTEAFF,TGTGCCAGTACCCTTTCTGGGGTGAACACTGAAGCTTTCTTT
TRBD1,TRBJ1-2,.,TRBV7-2,CASSRTGGAQYGYTF,TGTGCCAGCAGCAGGACAGGGGGCGCGCAATATGGCTACACCTTC
.,TRBJ2-1,once,TRBV9,CASSIQREQFF,TGTGCCAGCAGTATCCAGCGGGAGCAGTTCTTC